Listed below are T cell receptor beta chains from one sample, sequenced in a study of blood T cell repertoires in COVID-19. The method was immunoSEQ multiplex PCR; TCRdb's version includes in-frame clones alone and lacks a portion of them. The data show tens of thousands of clones, with 70% to 90% seen just once and 6.5% to 10% held by the top ten. Material for sequencing was peripheral blood. The receptors were sampled from a man between 60 and 75 years old with COVID-19, enrolled during active disease. The CDR3 runs from the conserved cysteine through the conserved F or W. The D gene is left open where the match is weak. Not all rows give a size; the values are once, few, many and, for expanded clones, a class.

>-|TRBJ2-7|TRBD2|TRBV7-8
CASSLTSWTSGSYEQYF
TGTGCCAGCAGCTTAACCTCTTGGACTAGCGGTTCCTACGAGCAGTACTTC
>-|TRBJ2-5|-|TRBV6-2/TRBV6-3
CASSYRTQETQYF
TGTGCCAGCAGTTACCGGACACAAGAGACCCAGTACTTC
>once|TRBJ2-7|-|TRBV28
CASSAARTLTYEQYF
TGTGCCAGCAGCGCGGCACGAACTCTAACCTACGAGCAGTACTTC
>once|TRBJ2-1|-|TRBV4-3
CASSPQRGKGEAVQFF
TGCGCCAGCAGCCCCCAACGGGGTAAGGGAGAGGCTGTGCAGTTCTTC
>-|TRBJ1-1|-|TRBV18
CASQTSMNTEAFF
TGTGCCAGCCAAACATCCATGAACACTGAAGCTTTCTTT
>-|TRBJ1-2|-|TRBV11-2
CASSFSRGSRGNYGYTF
TGTGCCAGCAGCTTCAGCCGGGGATCACGGGGGAACTATGGCTACACCTTC
>-|TRBJ2-1|TRBD2|TRBV7-9
CASSFKLAGGYYEQFF
TGTGCCAGCAGCTTTAAACTAGCGGGAGGGTACTATGAGCAGTTCTTC
>-|TRBJ1-1|-|TRBV9
CASSVAPGNTEAFF
TGTGCCAGCAGCGTAGCTCCGGGGAACACTGAAGCTTTCTTT
>-|TRBJ2-2|TRBD2|TRBV5-1
CASGTSGVTGELFF
TGCGCCAGCGGGACTAGCGGGGTAACCGGGGAGCTGTTTTTT
>-|TRBJ2-7|-|TRBV5-1
CASSLVGDAEQYF
TGCGCCAGCAGCTTGGTAGGGGATGCCGAGCAGTACTTC
>-|TRBJ2-7|TRBD1|TRBV5-1
CASSNRDRFLKEQYF
TGCGCCAGCAGCAACCGGGACAGATTTTTGAAAGAGCAGTACTTC
>-|TRBJ2-7|-|TRBV19
CASSFGSSYEQYF
TGTGCCAGTAGTTTCGGGAGCTCCTACGAGCAGTACTTC
>few|TRBJ2-7|TRBD2|TRBV29-1
CSVYLGTSAYEQYF
TGCAGCGTTTATCTTGGGACTAGCGCCTACGAGCAGTACTTC
>-|TRBJ2-3|-|TRBV27
CASSSALEGDTQYF
TGTGCCAGCAGTTCCGCCCTCGAGGGTGATACGCAGTATTTT
>-|TRBJ1-2|-|TRBV7-9
CASSLLAGDGYTF
TGTGCCAGCAGCTTATTGGCAGGGGACGGCTACACCTTC
>-|TRBJ2-7|-|TRBV19
CASSPLVRPYEQYF
TGTGCCAGTAGTCCCCTAGTCCGACCCTACGAGCAGTACTTC
>-|TRBJ2-5|-|TRBV30
CAWMGSRGETQYF
TGTGCCTGGATGGGCAGCCGTGGGGAGACCCAGTACTTC
>-|TRBJ2-2|-|TRBV19
CASSTLGEGGTGELFF
TGTGCCAGTAGTACCTTGGGAGAAGGGGGCACCGGGGAGCTGTTTTTT
>-|TRBJ1-1|-|TRBV11-3
CASSSRRLDTEAFF
TGTGCCAGCAGCTCCAGGAGGTTGGACACTGAAGCTTTCTTT
>-|TRBJ2-7|TRBD2|TRBV20-1
CSARAGAEQYF
TGCAGTGCTAGGGCGGGAGCCGAGCAGTACTTC
>-|TRBJ1-6|-|TRBV27
CASSFSGRSSPLHF
TGTGCCAGCAGTTTCTCGGGTCGATCTTCACCCCTCCACTTT
>-|TRBJ1-1|-|TRBV5-1
CASSLGRGTAEAFF
TGCGCCAGCAGCTTGGGGAGAGGAACGGCTGAAGCTTTCTTT
>few|TRBJ1-1|-|TRBV4-3
CASSQERTAWAFF
TGCGCCAGCAGCCAAGAAAGGACAGCCTGGGCTTTCTTT
>-|TRBJ2-2|-|TRBV30
CAWTSTVNTGELFF
TGTGCCTGGACATCGACAGTTAACACCGGGGAGCTGTTTTTT
>few|TRBJ2-7|-|TRBV6-5
CASEIRDADMQYF
TGTGCCAGCGAGATCCGAGACGCCGACATGCAGTACTTC
>-|TRBJ2-3|TRBD1|TRBV7-9
CASSLVQGRTDTQYF
TGTGCCAGCAGCTTAGTACAGGGGCGCACAGATACGCAGTATTTT
>-|TRBJ2-3|TRBD2|TRBV30
CAWDPVPGLAGGPPFAQYF
TGTGCCTGGGACCCCGTTCCGGGACTAGCGGGAGGCCCGCCTTTTGCGCAGTATTTT
>-|TRBJ2-7|-|TRBV5-1
CASSLGSSTYEQYF
TGCGCCAGCAGCCTGGGTAGTTCCACCTACGAGCAGTACTTC